This entry lists 25 T cell receptor beta chains sequenced from one sample in a study of patients and donors after allogeneic stem cell transplantation. TCRdb re-called the RT-PCR reads through MiXCR, storing one row per CDR3 protein. Of some 230,000 distinct CDR3 sequences in the sample, 11% to 15% were seen once. Sequencing was performed on blood, either unsorted or a sorted T cell fraction (not recorded which). All receptors come from a human donor who was either an allogeneic HSCT recipient or a stem cell or donor lymphocyte infusion donor (not recorded which). It is not recorded whose cells these are; they may come from a transplant donor.

This clonotype came up a few times. The chain has TRBV2 and TRBJ1-3, with D hard to call. This CDR3 has 13 residues. The V end was cut by 3 bases, the J end by 0 bases, with 3 bases between. CDR1 SNHLY and CDR2 FYNNEI come from the germline V gene. The CDR3 protein is CASSDNSGNTIYF. CDR3 nucleotide sequence: TGTGCCAGCAGTGACAACTCTGGAAACACCATATATTTT.

This clonotype was detected many times. The J gene is TRBJ2-5, the V gene TRBV29-1; TRBD2 is a possible D gene (5 bases). CDR1 SQVTM and CDR2 ANQGSEA come from the germline V gene. V shed 3 bases and J shed 5 bases, with 13 bases lying between them. The CDR3 length is 13 residues. CDR3 loop: CSVDRGTTETQYF. The CDR3 bases are TGCAGCGTTGATCGGGGTACAACGGAGACCCAGTACTTC.

V is TRBV6-4 and J is TRBJ2-5; D might be TRBD2 (6 bases). Germline V gene sequence: CDR1 MRHNA, CDR2 SNTAGT. The CDR3 sequence is 14 residues long. V was cut by 9 bases and J by 4 bases, with 18 bases left in between. The CDR3 spells CARTAGEAGETQYF. CDR3 nucleotide sequence: TGTGCCAGAACGGCCGGGGAGGCCGGAGAGACCCAGTACTTC.

The table lists this clonotype with many counts. The V and J genes are TRBV12-3 or TRBV12-4 and TRBJ1-5, with D possibly TRBD1 on 5 matching bases. CDR3 length: 15 amino acids. V was clipped by 7 bases and J by 1 base, with 14 bases between them. CDR3 protein: CASTWGGGSNQPQHF. CDR3 coding DNA: TGTGCCAGCACCTGGGGGGGAGGGAGCAATCAGCCCCAGCATTTT.

This clonotype was seen at least ten times. The chain uses TRBV30 and TRBJ1-2; D gene ambiguous. Trimming left V 0 bases short and J 6 bases short, with 11 bases between. This CDR3 is built from 13 residues. The germline gives CDR1 GTSNPN, CDR2 SVGIG (reference sequence). CDR3 amino acids: CAWSVKGSNGYTF. The DNA for the CDR3 is TGTGCCTGGAGTGTGAAGGGCTCGAATGGCTACACCTTC.

This clonotype showed up just a few times. V is TRBV5-4 and J is TRBJ1-1, with D possibly TRBD1 on 5 matching bases. V was pared by 6 bases and J by 1 base, with 13 bases between. This CDR3 spans 14 amino acids. Looked up from germline, CDR1 is SGHNT and CDR2 is YYREEE (reference sequence). The CDR3 loop reads CASTLTAGNTEAFF. CDR3 DNA: TGTGCCAGCACTCTGACAGCTGGGAACACTGAAGCTTTCTTT.

The chain joins TRBV20-1 to TRBJ2-7; TRBD2 aligns across 10 bases. V was clipped by 4 bases and J by 3 bases; unmatched bases: 6. Germline V lookup: CDR1 DFQATT, CDR2 SNEGSKA (reference sequence). The CDR3 is 14 residues long. The CDR3 is CSATKREGLYEQYF. CDR3 DNA sequence: TGCAGTGCTACTAAGCGGGAGGGCCTCTACGAGCAGTACTTC.

This chain links TRBV5-8 with TRBJ1-1; the D is unclear. Between the trimmed V and J ends, which lost 0 bases and 2 bases, there was a span of 11 bases. CDR3 length equals 15 residues. Germline CDR1 is SGHTS and CDR2 is YDEGEE. CDR3 coding DNA: TGTGCCAGCAGCTTGGATGCCGGGAGAAACACTGAAGCTTTCTTT. Its protein is CASSLDAGRNTEAFF.

This clonotype was picked up many times. The V gene is TRBV24-1, the J gene TRBJ1-2, with D possibly being TRBD1 (5 bases). The CDR3 sequence is 14 residues long. Germline V gene data show CDR1 as KGHDR and CDR2 as SFDVKD. V dropped 7 bases and J dropped 0 bases, with 11 bases sitting between them. CDR3 nucleotide sequence: TGTGCCACCAGGGGGGACCACGCTAACTATGGCTACACCTTC. Translating gives CATRGDHANYGYTF.

The chain is built from TRBV5-1 and TRBJ1-2; a weak D match, TRBD1 (6 bases). The V and J ends lost 0 bases and 4 bases respectively, with 10 bases between them. Germline assignment: CDR1 SGHRS and CDR2 YFSETQ. The CDR3 is 14 amino acids. The CDR3 DNA reads as TGCGCCAGCAGCTTGGATGGGGGCGCCTATGGCTACACCTTC. Encoded protein: CASSLDGGAYGYTF.

V usage is TRBV6-1 and J usage is TRBJ2-7; 10 bases are shared with TRBD1. CDR1 MNHNS and CDR2 SASEGT come from the germline V gene. V was clipped by 6 bases and J by 5 bases; unmatched bases: 10. The CDR3 covers 15 residues. The chain's CDR3 is CASRPPGTGVHEQYF. As DNA, the CDR3 is TGTGCCAGCAGGCCGCCCGGGACAGGGGTCCACGAGCAGTACTTC.

This clonotype was found a few times. The chain joins TRBV20-1 to TRBJ1-5; possible D gene TRBD1, 5 bases. The CDR3 extends over 14 amino acids. CDR1 DFQATT and CDR2 SNEGSKA come from the germline V gene (reference sequence). Trimming took 6 bases from V and 2 from J, leaving 14 bases between them. DNA for the CDR3: TGCAGTGCGAGGAAGGGGAATGGCAATCAGCCCCAGCATTTT. Its protein product is CSARKGNGNQPQHF.

There are many counts of this clonotype. The chain recombines TRBV7-2 with TRBJ2-7; 9 positions agree with TRBD2. Germline V gene data show CDR1 as SGHTA and CDR2 as FQGNSA. This CDR3 has 16 amino acids. Trimming removed 1 base from V and 0 bases from J; junction bases left unmatched: 4. The CDR3 sequence: CASSLVAGDPSYEQYF. CDR3 bases: TGTGCCAGCAGCTTAGTAGCGGGGGACCCCTCCTACGAGCAGTACTTC.

This rearrangement joins TRBV10-2 to TRBJ2-3, with a tentative D call TRBD2 (6 bases). CDR3 length: 12 amino acids. Looked up from germline, CDR1 is WSHSY and CDR2 is SAAADI. V shed 8 bases and J shed 3 bases, with 9 bases lying between them. In nucleotides, the CDR3 is TGCGCCAGCTGGGACTTTACAGATACGCAGTATTTT. Encoded protein: CASWDFTDTQYF.

This clonotype was found a few times. The V and J genes are TRBV25-1 and TRBJ1-2, with 8 positions matching TRBD1. V lost 3 bases to trimming and J lost 8 bases; unmatched junction nucleotides: 8. The germline CDR1 and CDR2 sequences are MGHDK and SYGVNS. The CDR3 is made up of 14 amino acids. The DNA for the CDR3 is TGTGCCAGCAGTGAGGCAGGGGGCATGAGGGGCTACACCTTC. This codes for CASSEAGGMRGYTF.

This clonotype showed up many times. The rearrangement uses TRBV5-1 and TRBJ2-1; D gene ambiguous. The CDR3 loop spans 19 amino acids. CDR1 and CDR2 (germline): SGHRS, YFSETQ. V was trimmed by 4 bases and J by 0 bases, leaving 23 bases between them. The chain's CDR3 is CASSLDPRQAVSSYNEQFF. The CDR3, as DNA: TGCGCCAGCAGCCTTGACCCTCGGCAGGCGGTTAGCTCCTACAATGAGCAGTTCTTC.

This clonotype turned up a few times. The genes are TRBV6-2 or TRBV6-3 and TRBJ1-2; D gene ambiguous. With 10 bases removed from V and 7 bases from J, the gap between germline ends came to 10 bases. Germline CDR1 is MNHEY and CDR2 is SVGEGT. This CDR3 has 10 amino acids. CDR3: CATGPFGYTF. The CDR3 DNA sequence: TGTGCCACCGGCCCGTTTGGCTACACCTTC.

The chain uses TRBV14 and TRBJ2-3, with D perhaps TRBD2 (6 bases). The germline V gene encodes CDR1 SGHDN and CDR2 FVKESK. This CDR3 has 14 residues. Trimming stripped 1 base from V and 5 bases from J, with 10 bases between. The CDR3 protein is CASSQGDSLDTQYF. The CDR3 DNA reads as TGTGCCAGCAGCCAAGGGGACTCTTTAGATACGCAGTATTTT.

This clonotype was detected many times. The chain uses TRBV6-2 or TRBV6-3 and TRBJ2-1; 7 bases are shared with TRBD2. Germline trimming cut 7 bases from V and 0 bases from J; bases unmatched to any gene: 15. The CDR3 runs 18 residues. Germline V lookup: CDR1 MNHEY, CDR2 SVGEGT. The CDR3 protein is CASTQLSGLPLSYNEQFF. The CDR3 DNA reads as TGTGCCAGCACTCAATTATCGGGACTACCGCTCTCCTACAATGAGCAGTTCTTC.

The chain recombines TRBV7-8 with TRBJ2-3; D might be TRBD1 (5 bases). The CDR3 consists of 15 residues. Germline CDR1 SGHVS, CDR2 FQNEAQ. V lost 7 bases and J 0 bases, leaving 14 bases between the germline ends. The CDR3 is CASKNGATSTDTQYF. In nucleotides, the CDR3 is TGTGCCAGCAAAAATGGGGCAACTAGCACAGATACGCAGTATTTT.

This clonotype was seen a handful of times. The V and J genes are TRBV5-1 and TRBJ2-7; tentative D call: TRBD2 (5 bases). Per the germline V gene, CDR1 is SGHRS and CDR2 is YFSETQ. The length of the CDR3 is 14 residues. V lost 1 base, J lost 6 bases, and 14 bases lay in between. This CDR3 reads CASSLNLASGEQYF. In DNA, the CDR3 is TGCGCCAGCAGCTTGAACCTAGCCTCGGGCGAGCAGTACTTC. Filled out from reference TRBV5-1 and TRBJ2-7, the complete variable domain reads KAGVTQTPRYLIKTRGQQVTLSCSPISGHRSVSWYQQTPGQGLQFLFEYFSETQRNKGNFPGRFSGRQFSNSRSEMNVSTLELGDSALYLCASSLNLASGEQYFGPGTRLTVT.

This clonotype was detected many times. The chain is built from TRBV27 and TRBJ2-1; D possibly uses TRBD1 or TRBD2 (6 bases each). The V end lost 6 bases, the J end lost 7 bases, and 22 bases lay between the germline ends. The CDR3 is 16 residues long. The V gene's germline CDR1 is MNHEY and CDR2 SMNVEV (reference sequence). For the CDR3, the DNA is TGTGCCAGCAGCCCCACCGGGCAAGGGGGGAGGAATGAGCAGTTCTTC. It yields the protein CASSPTGQGGRNEQFF.

The chain combines TRBV3-1 with TRBJ2-5, with 7 positions matching TRBD1. Per germline, CDR1 LGHDT and CDR2 YNNKEL (reference sequence). V lost 5 bases to trimming and J lost 3 bases; unmatched junction nucleotides: 9. This CDR3 is built from 15 residues. The CDR3 loop reads CASSTTGTAKETQYF. In DNA form, the CDR3 reads TGTGCCAGCAGCACGACCGGGACAGCGAAAGAGACCCAGTACTTC.

In this sample, this clonotype turned up a few times. The rearrangement joins TRBV27 to TRBJ2-5, with D possibly being TRBD1 (6 bases). The CDR3 consists of 14 residues. Germline values: CDR1 MNHEY, CDR2 SMNVEV (reference sequence). V was clipped by 0 bases and J by 4 bases, with 9 bases between them. In nucleotides, the CDR3 is TGTGCCAGCAGTTTATCTACCAGGGGAGAGACCCAGTACTTC. This translates into CASSLSTRGETQYF.

The chain's CDR3 is CASSLDGGWGDYTF. The CDR3 DNA reads as TGTGCCAGCAGCCTTGATGGGGGGTGGGGAGACTACACCTTC. The chain has TRBV11-2 and TRBJ1-2, with D possibly matching TRBD1 (5 bases). In germline, CDR1 is SGHAT, CDR2 FQNNGV. This CDR3 is built from 14 residues. Trimming took off 5 bases at V and 10 bases at J, with 20 bases between the two ends.